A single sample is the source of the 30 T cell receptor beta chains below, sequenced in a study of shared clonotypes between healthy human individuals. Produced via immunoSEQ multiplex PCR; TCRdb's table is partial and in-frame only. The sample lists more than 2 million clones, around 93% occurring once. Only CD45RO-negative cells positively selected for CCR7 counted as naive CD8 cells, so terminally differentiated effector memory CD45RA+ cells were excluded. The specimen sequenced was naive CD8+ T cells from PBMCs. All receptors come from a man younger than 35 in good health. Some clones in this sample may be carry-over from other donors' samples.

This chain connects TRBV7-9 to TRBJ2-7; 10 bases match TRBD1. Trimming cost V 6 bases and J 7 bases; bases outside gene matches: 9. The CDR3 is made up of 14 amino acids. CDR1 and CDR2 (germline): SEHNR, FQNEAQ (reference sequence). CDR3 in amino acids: CASRTGTGVREQYF. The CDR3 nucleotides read TGTGCCAGCAGAACCGGGACAGGGGTGAGGGAGCAGTACTTC.

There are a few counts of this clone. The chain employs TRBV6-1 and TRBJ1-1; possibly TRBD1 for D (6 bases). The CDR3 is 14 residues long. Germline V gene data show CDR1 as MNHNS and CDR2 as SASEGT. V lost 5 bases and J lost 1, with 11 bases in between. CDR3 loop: CASSTGTSNTEAFF. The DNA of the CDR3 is TGTGCCAGCAGTACCGGGACATCGAACACTGAAGCTTTCTTT.

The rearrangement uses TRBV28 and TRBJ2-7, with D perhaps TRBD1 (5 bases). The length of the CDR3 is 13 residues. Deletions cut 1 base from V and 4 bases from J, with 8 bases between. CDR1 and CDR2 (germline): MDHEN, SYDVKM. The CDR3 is CASSLSPGYEQYF. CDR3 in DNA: TGTGCCAGCAGTTTATCCCCAGGGTACGAGCAGTACTTC.

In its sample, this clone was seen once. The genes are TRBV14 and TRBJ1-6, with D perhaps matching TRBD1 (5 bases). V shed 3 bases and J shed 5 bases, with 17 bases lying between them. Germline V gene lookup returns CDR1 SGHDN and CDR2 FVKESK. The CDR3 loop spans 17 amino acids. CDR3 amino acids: CASSQARGRPNNSPLHF. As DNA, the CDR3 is TGTGCCAGCAGCCAGGCAAGGGGACGGCCAAATAATTCACCCCTCCACTTT.

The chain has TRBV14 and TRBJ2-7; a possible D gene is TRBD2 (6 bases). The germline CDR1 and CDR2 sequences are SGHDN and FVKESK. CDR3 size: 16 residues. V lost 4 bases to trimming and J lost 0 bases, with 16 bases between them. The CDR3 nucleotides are TGTGCCAGCAGCCTCGGGACTCCACTGAGCTCCTACGAGCAGTACTTC. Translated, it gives CASSLGTPLSSYEQYF.

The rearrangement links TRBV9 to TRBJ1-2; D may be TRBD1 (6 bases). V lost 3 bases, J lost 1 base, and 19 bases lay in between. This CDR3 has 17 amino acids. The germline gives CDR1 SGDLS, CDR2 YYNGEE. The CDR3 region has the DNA TGTGCCAGCAGCGCCGGGTGGGGGCGCGGGATTAACTATGGCTACACCTTC. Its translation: CASSAGWGRGINYGYTF.

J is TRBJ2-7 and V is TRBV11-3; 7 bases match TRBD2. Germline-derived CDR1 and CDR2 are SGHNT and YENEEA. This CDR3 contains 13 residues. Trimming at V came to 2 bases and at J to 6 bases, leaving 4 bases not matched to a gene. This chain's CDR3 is CASSLTPGGEQYF. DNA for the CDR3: TGTGCCAGCAGCTTAACCCCGGGGGGCGAGCAGTACTTC.

The CDR3 region is CASSPSGTLRLEQYF. Written as DNA, the CDR3 is TGTGCCAGCAGTCCTTCCGGGACACTAAGGCTAGAGCAGTACTTC. The chain recombines TRBV27 with TRBJ2-7; the D gene is possibly TRBD1 (6 bases). The V and J ends lost 5 bases and 7 bases respectively, with 21 bases between them. This CDR3 spans 15 amino acids. CDR1 and CDR2 from the germline V gene are MNHEY and SMNVEV (reference sequence).

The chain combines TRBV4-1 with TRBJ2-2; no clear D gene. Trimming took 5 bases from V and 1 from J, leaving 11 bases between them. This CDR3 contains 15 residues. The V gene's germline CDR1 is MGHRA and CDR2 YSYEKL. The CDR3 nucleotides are TGCGCCAGCAGCGCGGCTGTGGGGAACACCGGGGAGCTGTTTTTT. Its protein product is CASSAAVGNTGELFF.

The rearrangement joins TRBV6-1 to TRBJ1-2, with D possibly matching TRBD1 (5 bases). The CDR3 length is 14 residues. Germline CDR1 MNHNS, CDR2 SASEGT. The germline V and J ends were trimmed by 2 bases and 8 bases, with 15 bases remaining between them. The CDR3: CASSELMTVLGYTF. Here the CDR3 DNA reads TGTGCCAGCAGTGAATTAATGACAGTTCTGGGCTACACCTTC.

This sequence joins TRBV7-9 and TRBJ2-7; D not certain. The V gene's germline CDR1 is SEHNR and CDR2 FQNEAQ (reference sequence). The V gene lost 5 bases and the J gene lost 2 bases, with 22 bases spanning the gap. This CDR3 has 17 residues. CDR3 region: CASSPRTSADLTYEQYF. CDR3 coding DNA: TGTGCCAGCAGCCCCCGTACGTCCGCCGACCTAACCTACGAGCAGTACTTC.

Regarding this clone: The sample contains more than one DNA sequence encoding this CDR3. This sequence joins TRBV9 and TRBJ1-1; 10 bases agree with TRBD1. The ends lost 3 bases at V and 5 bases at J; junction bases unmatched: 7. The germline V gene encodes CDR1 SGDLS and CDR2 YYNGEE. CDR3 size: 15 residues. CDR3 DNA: TGTGCCAGCAGCGCAGACAGGGGGCTGGGGACTGAAGCTTTCTTT. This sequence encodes CASSADRGLGTEAFF.

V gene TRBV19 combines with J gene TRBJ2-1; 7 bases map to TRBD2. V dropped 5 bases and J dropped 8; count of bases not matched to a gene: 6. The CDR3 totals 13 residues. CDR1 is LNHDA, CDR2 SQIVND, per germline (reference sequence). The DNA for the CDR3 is TGTGCCAGTAGTGCCCGACTAGCCGATGAGCAGTTCTTC. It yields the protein CASSARLADEQFF.

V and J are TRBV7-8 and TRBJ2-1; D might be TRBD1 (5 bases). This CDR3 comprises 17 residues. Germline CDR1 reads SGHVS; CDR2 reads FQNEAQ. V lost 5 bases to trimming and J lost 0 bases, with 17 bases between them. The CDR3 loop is CASSTGIIPTSYNEQFF. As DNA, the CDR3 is TGTGCCAGCAGCACAGGAATTATCCCCACCTCCTACAATGAGCAGTTCTTC.

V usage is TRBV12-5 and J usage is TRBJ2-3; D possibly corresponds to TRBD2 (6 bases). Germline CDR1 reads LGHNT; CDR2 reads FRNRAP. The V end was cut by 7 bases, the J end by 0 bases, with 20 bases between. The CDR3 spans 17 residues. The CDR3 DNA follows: TGTGCTAGTGCCCCTGTGCGACTAGGGGATAGCACAGATACGCAGTATTTT. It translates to CASAPVRLGDSTDTQYF.

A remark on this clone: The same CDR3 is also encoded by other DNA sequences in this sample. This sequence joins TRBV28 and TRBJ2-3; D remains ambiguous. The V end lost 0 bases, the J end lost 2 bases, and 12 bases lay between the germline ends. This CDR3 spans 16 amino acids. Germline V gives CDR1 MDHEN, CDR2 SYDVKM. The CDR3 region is CASSLWSGLLTDTQYF. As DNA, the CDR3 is TGTGCCAGCAGTTTATGGTCGGGTCTGCTCACAGATACGCAGTATTTT. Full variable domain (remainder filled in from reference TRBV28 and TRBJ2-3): DVKVTQSSRYLVKRTGEKVFLECVQDMDHENMFWYRQDPGLGLRLIYFSYDVKMKEKGDIPEGYSVSREKKERFSLILESASTNQTSMYLCASSLWSGLLTDTQYFGPGTRLTVL.

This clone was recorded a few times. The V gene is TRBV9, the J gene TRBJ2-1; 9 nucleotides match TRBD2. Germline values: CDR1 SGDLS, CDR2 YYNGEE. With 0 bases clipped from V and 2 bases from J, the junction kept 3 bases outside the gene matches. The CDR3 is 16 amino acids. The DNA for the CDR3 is TGTGCCAGCAGCGTAGGGGGGACTAGCCCCTACAATGAGCAGTTCTTC. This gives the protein CASSVGGTSPYNEQFF.

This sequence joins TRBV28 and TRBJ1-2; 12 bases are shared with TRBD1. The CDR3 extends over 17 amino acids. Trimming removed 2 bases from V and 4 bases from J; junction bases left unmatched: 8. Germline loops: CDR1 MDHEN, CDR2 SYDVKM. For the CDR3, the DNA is TGTGCCAGCAGTTTACAGGGGGGACAGGGGGCCTTCTATGGCTACACCTTC. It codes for CASSLQGGQGAFYGYTF.

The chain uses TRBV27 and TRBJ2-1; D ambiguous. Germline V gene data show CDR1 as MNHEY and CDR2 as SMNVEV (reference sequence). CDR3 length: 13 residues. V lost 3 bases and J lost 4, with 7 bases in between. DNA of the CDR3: TGTGCCAGCAGTTTGACGAAGTACAATGAGCAGTTCTTC. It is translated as CASSLTKYNEQFF.

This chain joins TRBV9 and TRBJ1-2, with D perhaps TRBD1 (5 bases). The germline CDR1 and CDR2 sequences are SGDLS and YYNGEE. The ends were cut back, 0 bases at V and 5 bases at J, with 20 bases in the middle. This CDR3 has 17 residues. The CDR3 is CASSVGGDGTRGYGYTF. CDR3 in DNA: TGTGCCAGCAGCGTAGGCGGGGACGGGACCCGAGGGTATGGCTACACCTTC.

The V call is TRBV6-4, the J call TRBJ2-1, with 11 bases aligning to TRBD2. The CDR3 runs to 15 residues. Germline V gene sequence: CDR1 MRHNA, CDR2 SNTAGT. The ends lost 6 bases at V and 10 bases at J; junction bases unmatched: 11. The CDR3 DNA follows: TGTGCCAGCAGCCCCGAACTAGCGGGAGTGGAAGAGCAGTTCTTC. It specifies CASSPELAGVEEQFF.

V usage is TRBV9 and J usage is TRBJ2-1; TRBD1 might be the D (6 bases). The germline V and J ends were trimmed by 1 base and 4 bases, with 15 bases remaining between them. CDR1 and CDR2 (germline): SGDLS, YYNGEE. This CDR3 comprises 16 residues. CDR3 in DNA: TGTGCCAGCAGCGTACACCGGGACACCATTTACAATGAGCAGTTCTTC. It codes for CASSVHRDTIYNEQFF. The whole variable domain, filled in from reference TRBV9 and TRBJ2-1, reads DSGVTQTPKHLITATGQRVTLRCSPRSGDLSVYWYQQSLDQGLQFLIQYYNGEERAKGNILERFSAQQFPDLHSELNLSSLELGDSALYFCASSVHRDTIYNEQFFGPGTRLTVL.

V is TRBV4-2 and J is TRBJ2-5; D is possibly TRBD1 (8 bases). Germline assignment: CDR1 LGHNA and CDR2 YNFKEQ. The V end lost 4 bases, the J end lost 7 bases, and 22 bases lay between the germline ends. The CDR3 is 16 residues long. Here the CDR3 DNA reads TGTGCCAGCAGCCCTTCGACAGGGGACTACCTAGTGACCCAGTACTTC. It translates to CASSPSTGDYLVTQYF.

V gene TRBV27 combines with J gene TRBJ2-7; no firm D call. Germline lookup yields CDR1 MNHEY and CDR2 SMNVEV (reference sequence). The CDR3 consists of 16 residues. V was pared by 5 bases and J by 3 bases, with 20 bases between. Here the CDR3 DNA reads TGTGCCAGCAGTCCCAGCTTGTTCAGGTTTTTCTACGAGCAGTACTTC. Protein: CASSPSLFRFFYEQYF.

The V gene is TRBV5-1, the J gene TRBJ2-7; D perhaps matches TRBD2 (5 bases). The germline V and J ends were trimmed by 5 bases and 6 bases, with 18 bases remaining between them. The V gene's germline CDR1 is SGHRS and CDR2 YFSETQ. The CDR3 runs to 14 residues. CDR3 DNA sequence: TGCGCCAGCAGTAAAGGACCCCTAGCCAGCGAGCAGTACTTC. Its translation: CASSKGPLASEQYF.

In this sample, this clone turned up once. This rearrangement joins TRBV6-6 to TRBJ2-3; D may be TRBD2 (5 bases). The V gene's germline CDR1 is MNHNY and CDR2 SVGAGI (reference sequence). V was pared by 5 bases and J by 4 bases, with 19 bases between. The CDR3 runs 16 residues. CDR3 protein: CASSGLGVELPDTQYF. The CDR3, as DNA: TGTGCCAGCAGTGGGCTCGGGGTCGAGCTCCCAGATACGCAGTATTTT.

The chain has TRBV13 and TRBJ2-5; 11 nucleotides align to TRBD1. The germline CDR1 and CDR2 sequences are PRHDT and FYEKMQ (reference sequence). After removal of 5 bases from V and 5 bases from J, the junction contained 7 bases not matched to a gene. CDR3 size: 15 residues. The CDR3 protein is CASSESDRGRETQYF. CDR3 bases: TGTGCCAGCAGCGAATCGGACAGGGGGCGGGAGACCCAGTACTTC.

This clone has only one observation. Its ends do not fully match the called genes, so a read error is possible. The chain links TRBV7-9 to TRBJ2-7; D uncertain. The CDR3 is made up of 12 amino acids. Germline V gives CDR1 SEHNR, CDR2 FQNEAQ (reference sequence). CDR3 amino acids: CASSLEGSSGRF. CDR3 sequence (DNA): TGTGCCAGCAGCTTGGAAGGGTCGAGTGGTCGCTTC.

The CDR3, as DNA: TGTGCCAGCAGCTTAGGTGGGACTAGGCCCGATGGGCAGTACTTC. This encodes CASSLGGTRPDGQYF. The J gene is TRBJ2-7, the V gene TRBV13, with 8 positions matching TRBD2. V lost 0 bases, J lost 9 bases, and 10 bases stayed unmatched. There are 15 residues in the CDR3. CDR1 and CDR2 (germline): PRHDT, FYEKMQ (reference sequence).

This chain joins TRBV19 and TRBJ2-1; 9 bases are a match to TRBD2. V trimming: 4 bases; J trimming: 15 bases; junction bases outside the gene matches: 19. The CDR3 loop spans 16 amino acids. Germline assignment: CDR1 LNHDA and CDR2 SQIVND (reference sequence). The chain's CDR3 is CASSTPSREGGVSWFF. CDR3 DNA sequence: TGTGCCAGTAGTACCCCGTCGCGGGAGGGGGGGGTTTCGTGGTTCTTC. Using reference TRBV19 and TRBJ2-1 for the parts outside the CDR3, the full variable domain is DGGITQSPKYLFRKEGQNVTLSCEQNLNHDAMYWYRQDPGQGLRLIYYSQIVNDFQKGDIAEGYSVSREKKESFPLTVTSAQKNPTAFYLCASSTPSREGGVSWFFGPGTRLTVL.